A single sample is the source of the 31 T cell receptor beta chains below, sequenced in a study of blood T cell repertoires in COVID-19. Only in-frame clones appear in the TCRdb table, and some are missing; sequencing was by immunoSEQ multiplex PCR. This table holds about 350,000 clones, roughly 87% found once. The sample comprised PBMCs or T cells enriched from blood (not recorded which). These receptor sequences come from a woman in her thirties who had recovered from COVID-19.

The chain recombines TRBV5-1 with TRBJ1-5, with no clear D. The V gene's germline CDR1 is SGHRS and CDR2 YFSETQ. Trimming shortened V by 4 bases and J by 0 bases, and 8 bases separated the two germline ends. The CDR3 length is 14 residues. The CDR3 coding sequence is TGCGCCAGCAGCCCGGGAACTAGCAATCAGCCCCAGCATTTT. This sequence encodes CASSPGTSNQPQHF.

The chain combines TRBV7-2 with TRBJ1-6, with 7 nucleotides matching TRBD1. Germline assignment: CDR1 SGHTA and CDR2 FQGNSA. V shed 1 base, J shed 8 bases, and the junction held 5 bases outside the gene matches. The CDR3 runs 15 residues. The CDR3 coding sequence is TGTGCCAGCAGCTTAGGGGGCAGGGGGTATTCACCCCTCCACTTT. Amino acid sequence: CASSLGGRGYSPLHF.

This chain links TRBV9 with TRBJ2-3; 12 positions agree with TRBD2. CDR1 and CDR2 from the germline V gene are SGDLS and YYNGEE. The CDR3 runs 16 residues. Trimming cost V 3 bases and J 2 bases; bases outside gene matches: 4. The CDR3 DNA reads as TGTGCCAGCAGCGCAAGACTAGCGGGGGACACAGATACGCAGTATTTT. Translated, it gives CASSARLAGDTDTQYF.

The chain is built from TRBV15 and TRBJ2-7; TRBD1 matches at 12 bases. CDR1 LNHNV and CDR2 YYDKDF come from the germline V gene (reference sequence). V lost 3 bases and J lost 3; bases outside the gene matches: 21. The CDR3 loop spans 21 amino acids. CDR3 DNA: TGTGCCACCAGCAGGACCTTCCAAAAAAGGGTGTGGGACAGGGGGCTCTACGAGCAGTACTTC. The encoded protein is CATSRTFQKRVWDRGLYEQYF.

The chain links TRBV15 to TRBJ1-1; D is perhaps TRBD1 (5 bases). The CDR3 is 16 amino acids. Trimming stripped 1 base from V and 4 bases from J, with 16 bases between. Germline lookup yields CDR1 LNHNV and CDR2 YYDKDF (reference sequence). CDR3 in amino acids: CATSRGVGQGGTEAFF. CDR3 bases: TGTGCCACCAGCAGAGGGGTTGGGCAGGGAGGCACTGAAGCTTTCTTT.

This rearrangement joins TRBV11-2 to TRBJ1-6; tentative D call: TRBD1 (6 bases). Trimming left V 9 bases short and J 5 bases short, with 17 bases between. Germline V lookup: CDR1 SGHAT, CDR2 FQNNGV. CDR3 length: 15 amino acids. This CDR3 reads CARKGGGRNNSPLHF. The CDR3 DNA follows: TGTGCCAGGAAGGGGGGGGGCCGGAATAATTCACCCCTCCACTTT.

CDR3 in amino acids: CASSHPRDRGVRNTGELFF. DNA of the CDR3: TGTGCCAGCTCACACCCCCGGGACAGGGGGGTCCGGAACACCGGGGAGCTGTTTTTT. J is TRBJ2-2 and V is TRBV18; 11 nucleotides line up with TRBD1. The trim removed 4 bases at V and 1 base at J, leaving 11 bases unmatched. The CDR3 spans 19 residues. CDR1 is KGHSH and CDR2 is LQKENI in the germline V gene.

The chain joins TRBV24-1 to TRBJ2-7, with D maybe TRBD2 (5 bases). The germline V gene encodes CDR1 KGHDR and CDR2 SFDVKD. CDR3 length: 16 amino acids. Between the trimmed V and J ends, which lost 11 bases and 2 bases, there was a span of 24 bases. CDR3 amino acids: CAIHLFRGALPYEQYF. The CDR3 nucleotides read TGTGCCATACACCTCTTTCGGGGAGCCCTACCCTACGAGCAGTACTTC.

This sequence joins TRBV9 and TRBJ2-7; D may be TRBD1 (6 bases). V was cut by 0 bases and J by 5 bases, with 15 bases left in between. The CDR3 has 15 amino acids. Per germline, CDR1 SGDLS and CDR2 YYNGEE. The chain's CDR3 is CASSVAIQGRHEQYF. Written as DNA, the CDR3 is TGTGCCAGCAGCGTAGCGATCCAGGGGCGACACGAGCAGTACTTC. Supplemented by reference TRBV9 and TRBJ2-7, the full variable domain reads DSGVTQTPKHLITATGQRVTLRCSPRSGDLSVYWYQQSLDQGLQFLIQYYNGEERAKGNILERFSAQQFPDLHSELNLSSLELGDSALYFCASSVAIQGRHEQYFGPGTRLTVT.

This CDR3 is CASSIKGFWAFF. The CDR3 DNA reads as TGTGCCAGCAGCATAAAGGGGTTCTGGGCTTTCTTT. This chain uses TRBV11-2 with TRBJ1-1, with D possibly being TRBD1 (5 bases). V lost 5 bases to trimming and J lost 11 bases, with 15 bases between them. Germline values: CDR1 SGHAT, CDR2 FQNNGV. The CDR3 runs 12 residues.

The J gene is TRBJ1-5, the V gene TRBV24-1, with 11 bases aligning to TRBD1. The CDR3 is 16 residues long. V lost 9 bases to trimming and J lost 0 bases; unmatched junction nucleotides: 6. Germline CDR1 and CDR2: KGHDR and SFDVKD. CDR3 in DNA: TGTGCCACCGGGACAGGGGGAACGGGTAGCAATCAGCCCCAGCATTTT. This codes for CATGTGGTGSNQPQHF.

The chain uses TRBV4-3 and TRBJ2-7; 11 nucleotides align to TRBD2. Germline V gives CDR1 LGHNA, CDR2 YSLEER. The length of the CDR3 is 16 residues. The junction had 8 bases not matched to a gene; V was cut back by 2 bases and J by 5 bases. CDR3 DNA sequence: TGCGCCAGCAGCCAACATAGCGGGGGGGCCTGGGACGAGCAGTACTTC. Its protein is CASSQHSGGAWDEQYF.

The V and J genes are TRBV5-6 and TRBJ1-6, with a tentative D call TRBD1 (6 bases). CDR1 is SGHDT, CDR2 YYEEEE, per germline. This CDR3 is built from 15 residues. Trimming took 2 bases from V and 9 from J, leaving 15 bases between them. Written as DNA, the CDR3 is TGTGCCAGCAGCTTTAGGGGGTTCCGGGTTTCACCCCTCCACTTT. This gives the protein CASSFRGFRVSPLHF.

CDR3 loop: CASSPGHQGDTEAFF. In nucleotides, the CDR3 is TGTGCCAGCAGTCCCGGACACCAGGGGGACACTGAAGCTTTCTTT. The chain recombines TRBV28 with TRBJ1-1, with TRBD1 identical over 7 bases. CDR1 and CDR2 from the germline V gene are MDHEN and SYDVKM. CDR3 length: 15 amino acids. V lost 5 bases and J lost 3; bases outside the gene matches: 9. Complete variable domain (other parts from reference TRBV28 and TRBJ1-1): DVKVTQSSRYLVKRTGEKVFLECVQDMDHENMFWYRQDPGLGLRLIYFSYDVKMKEKGDIPEGYSVSREKKERFSLILESASTNQTSMYLCASSPGHQGDTEAFFGQGTRLTVV.

To note about this clone: Other DNA sequences in the sample encode the same CDR3. The chain recombines TRBV12-3 or TRBV12-4 with TRBJ2-1; D uncertain. V lost 3 bases and J 9 bases, leaving 6 bases between the germline ends. The CDR3 extends over 11 amino acids. The CDR3 region has the DNA TGTGCCAGCAGTTTCTCCGGTGAGCAGTTCTTC. The encoded protein is CASSFSGEQFF.

V usage is TRBV19 and J usage is TRBJ1-5; D is uncertain. Germline CDR1 LNHDA, CDR2 SQIVND (reference sequence). V gave up 5 bases and J gave up 0 bases, with 20 bases separating them. CDR3 length: 18 amino acids. The CDR3 spells CASSSREAEPYSNQPQHF. The DNA for the CDR3 is TGTGCCAGTAGTTCCCGCGAGGCCGAACCCTATAGCAATCAGCCCCAGCATTTT. The full variable domain, its missing parts supplied by reference TRBV19 and TRBJ1-5, is DGGITQSPKYLFRKEGQNVTLSCEQNLNHDAMYWYRQDPGQGLRLIYYSQIVNDFQKGDIAEGYSVSREKKESFPLTVTSAQKNPTAFYLCASSSREAEPYSNQPQHFGDGTRLSIL.

A single count supports this clone. The rearrangement joins TRBV28 to TRBJ2-7; a possible D gene is TRBD2 (6 bases). Trimming took 4 bases from V and 0 from J, leaving 13 bases between them. The length of the CDR3 is 15 residues. CDR1 and CDR2 from the germline V gene are MDHEN and SYDVKM. CDR3 in amino acids: CASSSSGLLSYEQYF. CDR3 nucleotides: TGTGCCAGCAGTTCCTCGGGACTTCTCTCCTACGAGCAGTACTTC.

This clone was observed once. This chain links TRBV23-1 with TRBJ1-2, with D uncertain. TRBV23-1 is noted as an ORF with a role that remains uncertain. The V end lost 4 bases, the J end lost 7 bases, and 16 bases lay between the germline ends. The CDR3 is made up of 14 amino acids. In DNA, the CDR3 is TGCGCCAGCAGTCCGTATGGCTGTGGAGGTGGCTACACCTTC. Translation: CASSPYGCGGGYTF.

This clone was seen a single time. V usage is TRBV20-1 and J usage is TRBJ2-5; TRBD2 matches 7 bases. The germline V gene encodes CDR1 DFQATT and CDR2 SNEGSKA (reference sequence). CDR3 length equals 13 residues. V was pared by 3 bases and J by 5 bases, with 6 bases of the junction left unmatched. The CDR3 is CSASGQGGETQYF. CDR3 DNA: TGCAGTGCTAGTGGGCAGGGAGGGGAGACCCAGTACTTC.

Points on this clone: Other DNA sequences in this specimen translate into the identical CDR3. The gene calls are TRBV2 and TRBJ1-1, with TRBD1 matching over 8 bases. CDR3 size: 14 residues. Trimming took 6 bases from V and 0 from J; bases not matched to a gene: 3. The germline gives CDR1 SNHLY, CDR2 FYNNEI. CDR3 protein: CASSGQGMNTEAFF. CDR3 sequence (DNA): TGTGCCAGCAGCGGACAGGGCATGAACACTGAAGCTTTCTTT.

The chain is built from TRBV9 and TRBJ2-2; weak D call: TRBD2 (7 bases). Per the germline V gene, CDR1 is SGDLS and CDR2 is YYNGEE. The V end lost 3 bases, the J end lost 4 bases, and 13 bases lay between the germline ends. The CDR3 contains 15 residues. The chain's CDR3 is CASSDHGGRTGELFF. CDR3 nucleotides: TGTGCCAGCAGCGACCACGGGGGGCGCACCGGGGAGCTGTTTTTT.

The rearrangement uses TRBV19 and TRBJ1-1, with TRBD1 matching 7 bases. The CDR3 has 17 amino acids. V lost 6 bases to trimming and J lost 0 bases; unmatched junction nucleotides: 13. Germline-derived CDR1 and CDR2 are LNHDA and SQIVND (reference sequence). CDR3 sequence: CASSPGGRTDMNTEAFF. CDR3 DNA sequence: TGTGCCAGTAGCCCAGGGGGACGGACGGACATGAACACTGAAGCTTTCTTT.

The chain joins TRBV28 to TRBJ2-3; 9 positions match TRBD1. V gave up 6 bases and J gave up 1 base; unmatched junction bases: 17. Germline V CDR1 and CDR2: MDHEN, SYDVKM. There are 19 residues in the CDR3. The DNA for the CDR3 is TGTGCCAGCAGCCACCCCTGCACTATCCGGGACAGGGGCACAGATACGCAGTATTTT. Amino acid sequence: CASSHPCTIRDRGTDTQYF.

Regarding this clone: Other DNA sequences of this sample code for an identical CDR3. The chain has TRBV27 and TRBJ1-5; D is undetermined. This CDR3 has 12 residues. Trimming stripped 3 bases from V and 4 bases from J, with 4 bases between. The germline CDR1 and CDR2 sequences are MNHEY and SMNVEV (reference sequence). CDR3 sequence (DNA): TGTGCCAGCAGTTTTATTAATCAGCCCCAGCATTTT. It specifies CASSFINQPQHF.

The chain employs TRBV14 and TRBJ1-5; D remains ambiguous. The CDR3 length is 13 residues. The V and J ends lost 1 base and 10 bases respectively, with 11 bases between them. Germline CDR1 SGHDN, CDR2 FVKESK. This CDR3 reads CASSQGRGAPQHF. The CDR3 bases are TGTGCCAGCAGCCAAGGGCGGGGTGCCCCCCAGCATTTT. Combining the CDR3 with reference TRBV14 and TRBJ1-5 gives the whole variable domain EAGVTQFPSHSVIEKGQTVTLRCDPISGHDNLYWYRRVMGKEIKFLLHFVKESKQDESGMPNNRFLAERTGGTYSTLKVQPAELEDSGVYFCASSQGRGAPQHFGDGTRLSIL.

The CDR3 spells CASSLELAGGYNEQFF. The CDR3 DNA is TGTGCCAGCAGCTTAGAACTAGCGGGGGGCTACAATGAGCAGTTCTTC. The chain employs TRBV7-7 and TRBJ2-1; TRBD2 matches 12 bases. J lost 3 bases, V lost 1 base, and 1 base had no gene match. CDR3 size: 16 residues. Germline V gene lookup returns CDR1 SSHAT and CDR2 FNYEAQ (reference sequence).

V usage is TRBV5-1 and J usage is TRBJ2-7; TRBD1 might be the D (6 bases). Germline lookup yields CDR1 SGHRS and CDR2 YFSETQ. V was clipped by 4 bases and J by 3 bases, with 11 bases between them. CDR3 length: 13 amino acids. The CDR3 loop is CASSPGQFYEQYF. CDR3 DNA sequence: TGCGCCAGCAGCCCCGGACAGTTCTACGAGCAGTACTTC. Supplemented by reference TRBV5-1 and TRBJ2-7, the full variable domain reads KAGVTQTPRYLIKTRGQQVTLSCSPISGHRSVSWYQQTPGQGLQFLFEYFSETQRNKGNFPGRFSGRQFSNSRSEMNVSTLELGDSALYLCASSPGQFYEQYFGPGTRLTVT.

The rearrangement links TRBV27 to TRBJ2-5; 7 bases map to TRBD2. V lost 5 bases and J lost 2; bases outside the gene matches: 8. Germline CDR1 and CDR2: MNHEY and SMNVEV (reference sequence). The CDR3 runs 15 residues. The CDR3 sequence: CASSPGRRGQETQYF. The CDR3 bases are TGTGCCAGCAGTCCCGGGAGGAGGGGTCAAGAGACCCAGTACTTC.

The V call is TRBV14, the J call TRBJ2-5, with D possibly TRBD1 on 5 matching bases. Germline V gene sequence: CDR1 SGHDN, CDR2 FVKESK. This CDR3 has 14 amino acids. V was shortened by 4 bases and J by 4 bases, with 13 bases between the two germline ends. CDR3 loop: CASSLPGLGETQYF. The CDR3 DNA reads TGTGCCAGCAGCCTCCCAGGGTTAGGAGAGACCCAGTACTTC.

The rearrangement joins TRBV3-1 (or the pseudogene TRBV3-2) to TRBJ2-1, with TRBD2 matching over 8 bases. V lost 0 bases to trimming and J lost 3 bases; unmatched junction nucleotides: 7. The CDR3 consists of 17 residues. Germline CDR1 and CDR2: LGHDT and YNNKEL (reference sequence). DNA for the CDR3: TGTGCCAGCAGCCAAGATCCGGCGGGGGGACGCTACAATGAGCAGTTCTTC. Residues: CASSQDPAGGRYNEQFF.

The rearrangement links TRBV24-1 to TRBJ2-1; tentative D call: TRBD1 (7 bases). V lost 2 bases to trimming and J lost 9 bases, with 13 bases between them. Germline V gives CDR1 KGHDR, CDR2 SFDVKD. This CDR3 region has 14 residues. CDR3 nucleotide sequence: TGTGCCACCAGTGATTGGAGGGGGCTTGGTGAGCAGTTCTTC. It yields the protein CATSDWRGLGEQFF.